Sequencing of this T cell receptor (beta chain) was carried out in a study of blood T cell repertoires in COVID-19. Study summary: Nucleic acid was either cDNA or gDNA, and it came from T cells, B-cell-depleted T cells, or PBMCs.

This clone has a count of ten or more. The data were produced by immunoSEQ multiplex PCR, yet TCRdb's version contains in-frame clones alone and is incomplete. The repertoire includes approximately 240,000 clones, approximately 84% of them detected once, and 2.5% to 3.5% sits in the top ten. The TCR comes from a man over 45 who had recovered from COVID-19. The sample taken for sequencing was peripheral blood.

DNA of the CDR3: TGTGCCAGTAGTATTAGGGGCGGGAGCAGCAAGGATGAGCAGTTCTTC. The encoded protein is CASSIRGGSSKDEQFF. V usage is TRBV19 and J usage is TRBJ2-1; TRBD2 matches 7 bases. The CDR3 has 16 residues. CDR1 is LNHDA, CDR2 SQIVND, per germline (reference sequence). The V and J ends lost 3 bases and 8 bases, in that order; junction bases with no gene match: 13.